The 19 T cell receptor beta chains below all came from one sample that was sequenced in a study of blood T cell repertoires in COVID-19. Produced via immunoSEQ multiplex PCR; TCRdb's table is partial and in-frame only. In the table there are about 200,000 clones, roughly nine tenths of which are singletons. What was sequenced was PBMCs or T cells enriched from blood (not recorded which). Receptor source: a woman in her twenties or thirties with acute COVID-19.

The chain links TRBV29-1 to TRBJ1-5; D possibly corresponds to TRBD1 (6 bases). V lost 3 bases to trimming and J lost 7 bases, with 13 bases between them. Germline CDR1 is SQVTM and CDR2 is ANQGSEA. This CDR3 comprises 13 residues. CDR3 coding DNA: TGCAGCGTTGAGGGCAGCCAGGGGCAGCCCCAGCATTTT. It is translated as CSVEGSQGQPQHF.

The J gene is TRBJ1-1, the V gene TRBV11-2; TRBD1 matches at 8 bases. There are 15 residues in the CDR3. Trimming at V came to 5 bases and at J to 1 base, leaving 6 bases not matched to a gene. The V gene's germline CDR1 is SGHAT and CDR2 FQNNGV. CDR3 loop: CASSNWDRRNTEAFF. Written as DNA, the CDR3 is TGTGCCAGCAGCAACTGGGACAGGAGGAACACTGAAGCTTTCTTT. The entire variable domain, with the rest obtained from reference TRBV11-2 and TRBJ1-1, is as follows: EAGVAQSPRYKIIEKRQSVAFWCNPISGHATLYWYQQILGQGPKLLIQFQNNGVVDDSQLPKDRFSAERLKGVDSTLKIQPAKLEDSAVYLCASSNWDRRNTEAFFGQGTRLTVV.

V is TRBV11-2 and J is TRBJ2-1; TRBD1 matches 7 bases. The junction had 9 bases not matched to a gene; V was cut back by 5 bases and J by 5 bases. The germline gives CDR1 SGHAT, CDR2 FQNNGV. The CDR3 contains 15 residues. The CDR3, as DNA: TGTGCCAGCAGCGAAGCCGGGACAGAGAACAATGAGCAGTTCTTC. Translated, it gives CASSEAGTENNEQFF. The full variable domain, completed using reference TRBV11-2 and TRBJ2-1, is EAGVAQSPRYKIIEKRQSVAFWCNPISGHATLYWYQQILGQGPKLLIQFQNNGVVDDSQLPKDRFSAERLKGVDSTLKIQPAKLEDSAVYLCASSEAGTENNEQFFGPGTRLTVL.

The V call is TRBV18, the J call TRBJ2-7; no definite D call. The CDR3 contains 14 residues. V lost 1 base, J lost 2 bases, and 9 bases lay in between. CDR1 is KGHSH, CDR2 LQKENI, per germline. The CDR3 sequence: CASSPRQETYEQYF. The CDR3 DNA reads TGTGCCAGCTCACCACGGCAGGAAACCTACGAGCAGTACTTC. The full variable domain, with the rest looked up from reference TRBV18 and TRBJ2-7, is NAGVMQNPRHLVRRRGQEARLRCSPMKGHSHVYWYRQLPEEGLKFMVYLQKENIIDESGMPKERFSAEFPKEGPSILRIQQVVRGDSAAYFCASSPRQETYEQYFGPGTRLTVT.

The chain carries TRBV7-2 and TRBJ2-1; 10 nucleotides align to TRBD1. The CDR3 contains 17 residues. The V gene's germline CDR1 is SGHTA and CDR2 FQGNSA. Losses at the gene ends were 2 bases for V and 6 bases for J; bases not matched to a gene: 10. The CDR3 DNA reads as TGTGCCAGCAGCTTACCCAGACAGGGGGCGCCGGGCAATGAGCAGTTCTTC. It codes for CASSLPRQGAPGNEQFF. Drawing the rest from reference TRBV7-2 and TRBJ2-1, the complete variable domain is GAGVSQSPSNKVTEKGKDVELRCDPISGHTALYWYRQSLGQGLEFLIYFQGNSAPDKSGLPSDRFSAERTGGSVSTLTIQRTQQEDSAVYLCASSLPRQGAPGNEQFFGPGTRLTVL.

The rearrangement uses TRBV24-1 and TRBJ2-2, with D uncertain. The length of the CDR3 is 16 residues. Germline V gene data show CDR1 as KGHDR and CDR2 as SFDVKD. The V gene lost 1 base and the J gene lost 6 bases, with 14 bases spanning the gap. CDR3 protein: CATSDLSSRLAGELFF. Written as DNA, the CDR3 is TGTGCCACCAGTGATTTATCTTCTCGTCTAGCCGGGGAGCTGTTTTTT.

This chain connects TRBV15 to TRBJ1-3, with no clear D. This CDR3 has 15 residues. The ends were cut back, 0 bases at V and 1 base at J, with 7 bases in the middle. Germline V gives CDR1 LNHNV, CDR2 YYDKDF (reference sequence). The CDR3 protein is CATSRDPISGNTIYF. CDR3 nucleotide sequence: TGTGCCACCAGCAGAGATCCTATATCTGGAAACACCATATATTTT. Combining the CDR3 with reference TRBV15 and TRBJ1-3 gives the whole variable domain DAMVIQNPRYQVTQFGKPVTLSCSQTLNHNVMYWYQQKSSQAPKLLFHYYDKDFNNEADTPDNFQSRRPNTSFCFLDIRSPGLGDTAMYLCATSRDPISGNTIYFGEGSWLTVV.

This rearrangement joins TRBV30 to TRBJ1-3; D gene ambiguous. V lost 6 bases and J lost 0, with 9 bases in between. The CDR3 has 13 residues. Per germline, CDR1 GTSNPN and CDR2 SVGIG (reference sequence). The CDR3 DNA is TGTGCCTGCGGTCATAACTCTGGAAACACCATATATTTT. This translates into CACGHNSGNTIYF.

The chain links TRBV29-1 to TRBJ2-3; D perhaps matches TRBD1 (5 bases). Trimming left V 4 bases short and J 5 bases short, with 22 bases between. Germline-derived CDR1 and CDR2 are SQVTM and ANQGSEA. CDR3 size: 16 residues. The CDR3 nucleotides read TGCAGCGTTGTACTCTCCAGATTCAGGGCCCAAGATACGCAGTATTTT. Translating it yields CSVVLSRFRAQDTQYF.

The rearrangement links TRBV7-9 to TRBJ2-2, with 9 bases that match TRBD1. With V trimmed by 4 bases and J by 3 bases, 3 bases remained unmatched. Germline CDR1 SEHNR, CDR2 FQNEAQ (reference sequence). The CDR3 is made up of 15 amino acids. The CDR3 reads CASSWTGDHTGELFF. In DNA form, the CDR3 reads TGTGCCAGCAGCTGGACAGGGGACCACACCGGGGAGCTGTTTTTT.

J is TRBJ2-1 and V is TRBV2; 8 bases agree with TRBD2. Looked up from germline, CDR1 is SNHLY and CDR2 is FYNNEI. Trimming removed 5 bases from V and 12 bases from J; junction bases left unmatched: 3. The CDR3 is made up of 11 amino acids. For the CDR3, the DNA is TGTGCCAGCAGTATTACTAGCGGGCAGTTCTTC. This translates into CASSITSGQFF.

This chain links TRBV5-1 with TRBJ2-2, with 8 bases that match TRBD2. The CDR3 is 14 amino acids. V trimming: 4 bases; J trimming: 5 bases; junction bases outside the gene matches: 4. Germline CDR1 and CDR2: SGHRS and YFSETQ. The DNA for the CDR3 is TGCGCCAGCAGCCGGGAGGGGGAAACCGGGGAGCTGTTTTTT. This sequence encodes CASSREGETGELFF.

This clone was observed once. The CDR3 region is CASSPGGISNQPQHF. The CDR3 DNA sequence: TGTGCCAGCAGTCCTGGGGGGATTAGCAATCAGCCCCAGCATTTT. The chain carries TRBV6-5 and TRBJ1-5; a possible D gene is TRBD1 (5 bases). The CDR3 loop spans 15 amino acids. The germline CDR1 and CDR2 sequences are MNHEY and SVGAGI. The V end was cut by 5 bases, the J end by 0 bases, with 11 bases between.

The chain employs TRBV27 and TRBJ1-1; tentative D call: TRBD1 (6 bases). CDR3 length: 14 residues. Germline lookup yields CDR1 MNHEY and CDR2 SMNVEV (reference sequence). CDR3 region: CTVRAGDGFTEAFF. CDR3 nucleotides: TGTACTGTTAGGGCAGGGGATGGATTCACTGAAGCTTTCTTT.

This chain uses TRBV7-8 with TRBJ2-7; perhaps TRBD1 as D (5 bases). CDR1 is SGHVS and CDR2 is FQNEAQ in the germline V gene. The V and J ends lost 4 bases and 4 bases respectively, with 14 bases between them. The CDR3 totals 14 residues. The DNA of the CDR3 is TGTGCCAGCAGCTCGCAGGGTCCGTTATACGAGCAGTACTTC. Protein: CASSSQGPLYEQYF. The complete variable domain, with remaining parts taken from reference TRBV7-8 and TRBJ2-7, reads GAGVSQSPRYKVAKRGQDVALRCDPISGHVSLFWYQQALGQGPEFLTYFQNEAQLDKSGLPSDRFFAERPEGSVSTLKIQRTQQEDSAVYLCASSSQGPLYEQYFGPGTRLTVT.

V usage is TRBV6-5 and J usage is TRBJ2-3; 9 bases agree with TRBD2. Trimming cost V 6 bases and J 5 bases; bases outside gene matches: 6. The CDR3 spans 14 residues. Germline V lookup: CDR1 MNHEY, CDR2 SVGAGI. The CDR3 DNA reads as TGTGCCAGCAGACTAGCGGGTGTTGGAGATACGCAGTATTTT. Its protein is CASRLAGVGDTQYF.

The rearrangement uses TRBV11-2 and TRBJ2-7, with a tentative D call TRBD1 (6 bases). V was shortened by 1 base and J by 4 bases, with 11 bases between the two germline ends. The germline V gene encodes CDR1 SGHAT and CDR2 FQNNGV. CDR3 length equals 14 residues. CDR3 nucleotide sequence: TGTGCCAGCAGCTTAGGTCAGGGGACATACGAGCAGTACTTC. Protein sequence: CASSLGQGTYEQYF. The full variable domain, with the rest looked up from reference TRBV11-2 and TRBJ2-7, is EAGVAQSPRYKIIEKRQSVAFWCNPISGHATLYWYQQILGQGPKLLIQFQNNGVVDDSQLPKDRFSAERLKGVDSTLKIQPAKLEDSAVYLCASSLGQGTYEQYFGPGTRLTVT.

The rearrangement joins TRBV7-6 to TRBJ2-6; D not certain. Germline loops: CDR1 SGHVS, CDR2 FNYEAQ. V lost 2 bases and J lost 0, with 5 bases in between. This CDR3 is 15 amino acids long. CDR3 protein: CASSLLYSGANVLTF. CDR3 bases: TGTGCCAGCAGCTTACTCTACTCTGGGGCCAACGTCCTGACTTTC.

CDR3 residues: CASSLAVGGKETQYF. Written as DNA, the CDR3 is TGTGCCAGCAGCTTAGCAGTCGGAGGGAAAGAGACCCAGTACTTC. The V call is TRBV7-2, the J call TRBJ2-5, with TRBD2 as a possible D gene (6 bases). The ends were cut back, 0 bases at V and 3 bases at J, with 11 bases in the middle. Germline CDR1 is SGHTA and CDR2 is FQGNSA. CDR3 length: 15 amino acids.